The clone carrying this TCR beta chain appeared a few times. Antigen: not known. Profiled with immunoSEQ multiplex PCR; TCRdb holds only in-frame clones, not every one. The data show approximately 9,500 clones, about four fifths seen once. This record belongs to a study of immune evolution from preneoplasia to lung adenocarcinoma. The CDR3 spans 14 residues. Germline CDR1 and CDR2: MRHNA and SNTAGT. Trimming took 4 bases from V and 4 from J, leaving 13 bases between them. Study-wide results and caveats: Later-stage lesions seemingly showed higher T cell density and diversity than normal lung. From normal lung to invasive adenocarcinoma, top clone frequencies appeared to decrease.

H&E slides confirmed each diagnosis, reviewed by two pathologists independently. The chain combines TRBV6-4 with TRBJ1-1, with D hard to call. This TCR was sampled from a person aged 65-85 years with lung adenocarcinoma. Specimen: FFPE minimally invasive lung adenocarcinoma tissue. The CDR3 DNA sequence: TGTGCCAGCAGTGTAGTCCCATGGGGCACTGAAGCTTTCTTT. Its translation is CASSVVPWGTEAFF.